A single sample is the source of the 16 T cell receptor beta chains below, sequenced in a study of blood T cell repertoires in COVID-19. Sequencing was performed with immunoSEQ multiplex PCR; in TCRdb, only in-frame clones are kept and a portion is missing. This table holds roughly 150,000 clones, roughly 91% found once. Sequences were obtained from peripheral blood. These receptors came from a man between 18 and 29 years old with COVID-19, enrolled during active disease.

The rearrangement joins TRBV6-5 to TRBJ2-1; 11 nucleotides line up with TRBD2. V gave up 11 bases and J gave up 0 bases; unmatched junction bases: 0. CDR3 size: 13 residues. From germline, CDR1 is MNHEY and CDR2 SVGAGI. CDR3 in amino acids: CAGTSGSYNEQFF. In DNA form, the CDR3 reads TGTGCCGGGACTAGCGGCTCCTACAATGAGCAGTTCTTC.

The chain uses TRBV28 and TRBJ1-5; the D gene is possibly TRBD1 (5 bases). Germline V lookup: CDR1 MDHEN, CDR2 SYDVKM. The CDR3 consists of 14 residues. Trimming stripped 5 bases from V and 2 bases from J, with 10 bases between. CDR3 residues: CASSPGLGNQPQHF. CDR3 DNA: TGTGCCAGCAGTCCAGGGCTCGGCAATCAGCCCCAGCATTTT.

CDR3 bases: TGCGCCAGCAGCTCGGACAGGGCCTCCTACGAGCAGTACTTC. This codes for CASSSDRASYEQYF. The rearrangement joins TRBV5-1 to TRBJ2-7, with TRBD1 matching over 8 bases. Germline assignment: CDR1 SGHRS and CDR2 YFSETQ. CDR3 length: 14 residues. The V segment lost 3 bases and the J segment 0 bases; nucleotides outside the gene matches: 2.

CDR3 nucleotide sequence: TGTGCCAGTACCGCGACGCTAGTCTCGGTCTATGGCTACACCTTC. Amino acid sequence: CASTATLVSVYGYTF. The rearrangement joins TRBV19 to TRBJ1-2, with D uncertain. Germline V gene lookup returns CDR1 LNHDA and CDR2 SQIVND (reference sequence). The length of the CDR3 is 15 residues. V was cut by 7 bases and J by 4 bases, with 19 bases left in between. Supplemented by reference TRBV19 and TRBJ1-2, the full variable domain reads DGGITQSPKYLFRKEGQNVTLSCEQNLNHDAMYWYRQDPGQGLRLIYYSQIVNDFQKGDIAEGYSVSREKKESFPLTVTSAQKNPTAFYLCASTATLVSVYGYTFGSGTRLTVV.

The chain employs TRBV15 and TRBJ2-7, with a weak D call TRBD1 (5 bases). Germline V gene data show CDR1 as LNHNV and CDR2 as YYDKDF (reference sequence). This CDR3 has 13 amino acids. Between the trimmed V and J ends, which lost 6 bases and 5 bases, there was a span of 14 bases. The CDR3 spells CATSPGSWDEQYF. CDR3 nucleotides: TGTGCCACCAGTCCAGGGTCCTGGGACGAGCAGTACTTC.

This chain links TRBV6-5 with TRBJ2-1; maybe TRBD1 (5 bases). Trimming removed 8 bases at V and 12 bases at J, with 23 bases between. This CDR3 contains 14 residues. The V gene's germline CDR1 is MNHEY and CDR2 SVGAGI. The CDR3 coding sequence is TGTGCCAGCTCAAATACCCCGGGTACTCAGGGGCAGTTCTTC. It specifies CASSNTPGTQGQFF.

The V and J genes are TRBV9 and TRBJ1-4; 9 nucleotides agree with TRBD1. CDR3 length: 15 amino acids. Germline V gene data show CDR1 as SGDLS and CDR2 as YYNGEE. Trimming cost V 0 bases and J 6 bases; bases outside gene matches: 3. CDR3 DNA sequence: TGTGCCAGCAGCGTAGACACAGGGGGCGATGAAAAACTGTTTTTT. Translation gives CASSVDTGGDEKLFF.

The V call is TRBV19, the J call TRBJ1-5, with TRBD1 identical over 8 bases. Germline-derived CDR1 and CDR2 are LNHDA and SQIVND (reference sequence). The J segment lost 1 base and the V segment lost 3 bases, leaving 5 bases of the junction unmatched. The CDR3 spans 16 residues. The CDR3 DNA reads TGTGCCAGTAGTATGCTTCAGGGGGCGAGCAATCAGCCCCAGCATTTT. It yields the protein CASSMLQGASNQPQHF.

This clone occurred a few times. The chain has TRBV18 and TRBJ2-2; TRBD1 aligns across 7 bases. CDR3 length: 16 residues. Germline-derived CDR1 and CDR2 are KGHSH and LQKENI. V lost 3 bases, J lost 7 bases, and 11 bases stayed unmatched. The CDR3 reads CASSPRPMAGGGELFF. As DNA, the CDR3 is TGTGCCAGCTCACCCCGGCCAATGGCAGGGGGCGGGGAGCTGTTTTTT.

The chain joins TRBV28 to TRBJ1-2, with 8 positions matching TRBD1. After removal of 1 base from V and 6 bases from J, the junction contained 10 bases not matched to a gene. Germline loops: CDR1 MDHEN, CDR2 SYDVKM. This CDR3 contains 16 residues. The CDR3, as DNA: TGTGCCAGCAGTTTATACCTAGGACAGGGTAGGGATGGCTACACCTTC. This translates into CASSLYLGQGRDGYTF.

V and J are TRBV28 and TRBJ1-3, with 7 nucleotides matching TRBD1. V was pared by 6 bases and J by 1 base, with 6 bases of the junction left unmatched. CDR3 length: 15 residues. CDR1 is MDHEN, CDR2 SYDVKM, per germline. In DNA, the CDR3 is TGTGCCAGCAGACACGACAGGGTATCTGGAAACACCATATATTTT. This gives the protein CASRHDRVSGNTIYF.

This chain connects TRBV3-1 (or the pseudogene TRBV3-2) to TRBJ2-1; a possible D gene is TRBD2 (6 bases). V lost 0 bases, J lost 8 bases, and 14 bases lay in between. This CDR3 comprises 15 residues. The germline gives CDR1 LGHDT, CDR2 YNNKEL (reference sequence). The CDR3 bases are TGTGCCAGCAGCCAAGATCACGGGAGTCGGGATGAGCAGTTCTTC. Amino acid sequence: CASSQDHGSRDEQFF.

The chain uses TRBV27 and TRBJ2-7; 9 nucleotides line up with TRBD2. The V segment lost 7 bases and the J segment 2 bases; nucleotides outside the gene matches: 9. Germline CDR1 is MNHEY and CDR2 is SMNVEV (reference sequence). CDR3 size: 15 residues. CDR3 region: CASISRSSGAYEQYF. The CDR3, as DNA: TGTGCCAGCATAAGTCGGTCTAGCGGGGCCTACGAGCAGTACTTC.

The chain joins TRBV19 to TRBJ2-3; 13 bases line up with TRBD2. Germline V gene data show CDR1 as LNHDA and CDR2 as SQIVND (reference sequence). The CDR3 contains 16 residues. Trimming took 0 bases from V and 5 from J; bases not matched to a gene: 2. DNA of the CDR3: TGTGCCAGTAGTATAGACCGGACTAGCGGGAGAGATACGCAGTATTTT. It specifies CASSIDRTSGRDTQYF.

The CDR3 DNA follows: TGTGCCAGCAGCTCACAGGGGGGGAACACTGAAGCTTTCTTT. Translated, it gives CASSSQGGNTEAFF. The rearrangement links TRBV7-2 to TRBJ1-1, with 8 positions matching TRBD1. Germline CDR1 and CDR2: SGHTA and FQGNSA. The ends lost 4 bases at V and 1 base at J; junction bases unmatched: 2. The length of the CDR3 is 14 residues.

The chain employs TRBV6-6 and TRBJ2-1; D is possibly TRBD1 (5 bases). The ends were cut back, 5 bases at V and 0 bases at J, with 17 bases in the middle. Germline CDR1 reads MNHNY; CDR2 reads SVGAGI (reference sequence). This CDR3 spans 17 amino acids. This chain's CDR3 is CASSPRLAQVSYNEQFF. As DNA, the CDR3 is TGTGCCAGCAGTCCCCGCTTAGCACAGGTCTCCTACAATGAGCAGTTCTTC.